These T cell receptor beta chains were read from a single sample in a study of blood T cell repertoires in COVID-19. Profiling relied on immunoSEQ multiplex PCR, and the TCRdb table lists in-frame clones only, not all of them. Here the sample spans approximately 36,000 clones, approximately 86% being singletons. Sequencing used peripheral blood. The source of these receptors is a man over 45 with active COVID-19. CDR3s include the opening cysteine and the closing phenylalanine or tryptophan. A D gene is named only where the DNA matches it firmly. Clone size is given for some rows only: seen once, a few or many times, or a class if the clone is expanded.

j_gene,v_gene,d_gene,abundance,CDR3aa,CDR3nt
TRBJ2-5,TRBV5-1,NA,NA,CASRTSSKETQYF,TGCGCCAGCAGAACTAGCAGCAAAGAGACCCAGTACTTC
TRBJ2-2,TRBV6-5,TRBD2,once,CASSRDYQNTGELFF,TGTGCCAGCAGTCGGGACTATCAGAACACCGGGGAGCTGTTTTTT
TRBJ1-1,TRBV4-1,TRBD1,NA,CASSPPGGNTEAFF,TGCGCCAGCAGCCCCCCAGGGGGGAACACTGAAGCTTTCTTT
TRBJ2-5,TRBV12-3/TRBV12-4,NA,NA,CASSFYGQETQYF,TGTGCCAGCAGTTTCTACGGCCAAGAGACCCAGTACTTC
TRBJ1-2,TRBV14,TRBD1,NA,CASSHDWTGDNYGYTF,TGTGCCAGCAGCCATGATTGGACAGGGGACAACTATGGCTACACCTTC
TRBJ2-7,TRBV12-3/TRBV12-4,NA,once,CASSRGYEQYF,TGTGCCAGCAGCAGGGGTTACGAGCAGTACTTC
TRBJ1-5,TRBV6-5,NA,NA,CASSYFYDQPQHF,TGTGCCAGCAGTTACTTTTATGATCAGCCCCAGCATTTT
TRBJ1-4,TRBV3-1/TRBV3-2,NA,NA,CASSQESRGGEKLFF,TGTGCCAGCAGCCAAGAAAGCAGGGGTGGGGAAAAACTGTTTTTT
TRBJ2-5,TRBV7-9,TRBD2,NA,CASSLGGGGKETQYF,TGTGCCAGCAGCTTAGGCGGGGGGGGCAAAGAGACCCAGTACTTC
TRBJ1-2,TRBV3-1/TRBV3-2,NA,NA,CASSQQERYGYTF,TGTGCCAGCAGCCAACAGGAAAGGTATGGCTACACCTTC
TRBJ2-1,TRBV9,NA,NA,CASSRQSQYYNEQFF,TGTGCCAGCAGCCGACAGTCCCAATACTACAATGAGCAGTTCTTC
TRBJ2-5,TRBV7-6,TRBD1,once,CASSSRQGIRETQYF,TGTGCCAGCAGCTCTAGACAGGGGATTCGAGAGACCCAGTACTTC
TRBJ2-1,TRBV27,TRBD2,few,CASKTSGGDYNEQFF,TGTGCCAGCAAGACTAGCGGGGGGGACTACAATGAGCAGTTCTTC
TRBJ2-7,TRBV28,NA,NA,CASSLSPPGEQYF,TGTGCCAGCAGTTTATCCCCCCCCGGCGAGCAGTACTTC
TRBJ2-6,TRBV5-1,TRBD2,NA,CASSFASGSSGANVLTF,TGCGCCAGCAGCTTCGCTAGCGGCTCCTCTGGGGCCAACGTCCTGACTTTC
TRBJ2-1,TRBV19,TRBD2,NA,CASSIRASGLSYNEQFF,TGTGCCAGTAGTATCCGGGCTAGCGGACTCTCCTACAATGAGCAGTTCTTC
TRBJ2-7,TRBV4-1,NA,NA,CASSQGLQGSEQYF,TGCGCCAGCAGCCAAGGCCTACAGGGTTCCGAGCAGTACTTC
TRBJ1-1,TRBV2,NA,NA,CASSDAASEGMGTEAFF,TGTGCCAGCAGTGATGCCGCTTCGGAGGGAATGGGAACTGAAGCTTTCTTT
TRBJ1-1,TRBV6-5,NA,NA,CASSYSLSGAEAFF,TGTGCCAGCAGTTACTCGTTGTCGGGAGCTGAAGCTTTCTTT
TRBJ1-1,TRBV7-8,NA,NA,CASSLRSRTVLNTEAFF,TGTGCCAGCAGTCTGCGCTCCCGGACAGTCTTGAACACTGAAGCTTTCTTT
TRBJ1-4,TRBV9,NA,NA,CASSAGTSTNEKLFF,TGTGCCAGCAGCGCCGGGACATCAACTAATGAAAAACTGTTTTTT
TRBJ1-2,TRBV3-1/TRBV3-2,TRBD1,few,CASSQESSGGRNYGYTF,TGTGCCAGCAGCCAAGAGTCTTCAGGGGGCCGGAACTATGGCTACACCTTC
TRBJ2-6,TRBV28,NA,NA,CASTAGAGANVLTF,TGTGCCAGCACTGCAGGGGCTGGGGCCAACGTCCTGACTTTC
TRBJ2-3,TRBV9,TRBD1,NA,CASSVRPLGQGAASTDTQYF,TGTGCCAGCAGCGTTAGGCCCTTGGGACAGGGGGCCGCGAGCACAGATACGCAGTATTTT
TRBJ2-7,TRBV4-1,TRBD1,once,CASSQDGRGQGTYEQYF,TGCGCCAGCAGCCAAGATGGTAGGGGACAGGGTACCTACGAGCAGTACTTC
TRBJ2-2,TRBV4-1,TRBD2,few,CASSHGGGTGELFF,TGCGCCAGCAGCCATGGCGGGGGCACCGGGGAGCTGTTTTTT
TRBJ2-1,TRBV5-8,TRBD1,few,CASSLGAGGLYNEQFF,TGTGCCAGCAGCTTGGGAGCAGGGGGCCTATACAATGAGCAGTTCTTC
TRBJ2-5,TRBV5-6,NA,NA,CASSLDEKETQYF,TGTGCCAGCAGCTTGGACGAGAAAGAGACCCAGTACTTC
TRBJ1-2,TRBV28,TRBD1,NA,CASSSGQGHGYGYTF,TGTGCCAGCAGTTCAGGACAGGGCCATGGCTATGGCTACACCTTC
TRBJ1-1,TRBV5-6,NA,NA,CASSRDGTEAFF,TGTGCCAGCAGCCGGGATGGCACTGAAGCTTTCTTT
TRBJ2-3,TRBV5-6,TRBD2,NA,CASSSGLLTDTQYF,TGTGCCAGCAGCTCGGGACTACTCACAGATACGCAGTATTTT
TRBJ1-5,TRBV28,TRBD1,NA,CASSDDRDQPQHF,TGTGCCAGCAGTGATGACAGGGATCAGCCCCAGCATTTT
TRBJ2-1,TRBV24-1,NA,NA,CATTETGCPKSSYNEQFF,TGTGCCACCACCGAAACAGGGTGCCCCAAGAGCTCCTACAATGAGCAGTTCTTC
TRBJ2-7,TRBV6-2/TRBV6-3,TRBD2,NA,CASSPLAGNSYEQYF,TGTGCCAGCAGCCCACTAGCGGGTAACTCCTACGAGCAGTACTTC
TRBJ1-2,TRBV6-5,TRBD1,NA,CASHWTGQGGYTF,TGTGCCAGCCACTGGACAGGGCAGGGTGGCTACACCTTC
TRBJ2-3,TRBV7-9,NA,NA,CASSFGVNTDTQYF,TGTGCCAGCAGCTTCGGGGTGAACACAGATACGCAGTATTTT
TRBJ2-7,TRBV24-1,TRBD1,NA,CATSDPPTGKGEQYF,TGTGCCACCAGTGATCCCCCGACAGGGAAGGGCGAGCAGTACTTC
TRBJ1-2,TRBV3-1/TRBV3-2,TRBD1,once,CASSQNRGNGYTF,TGTGCCAGCAGCCAAAACAGGGGGAATGGCTACACCTTC
TRBJ1-1,TRBV12-5,TRBD1,NA,CASGPRQGFRFGPNTEAFF,TGTGCTAGTGGTCCTCGACAGGGCTTTCGCTTCGGCCCCAACACTGAAGCTTTCTTT
TRBJ1-2,TRBV9,TRBD1,NA,CASSLGTGDYGYTF,TGTGCCAGCAGCCTAGGGACAGGTGACTATGGCTACACCTTC
TRBJ1-2,TRBV5-1,TRBD1,NA,CASSLGRGREGYTF,TGCGCCAGCAGCTTGGGCAGGGGGCGCGAAGGCTACACCTTC
TRBJ1-4,TRBV12-5,NA,once,CASGLSPGQENEKLFF,TGTGCTAGTGGTTTGTCGCCGGGACAAGAAAATGAAAAACTGTTTTTT
TRBJ1-2,TRBV3-1/TRBV3-2,TRBD1,NA,CASSQGRQGPYGYTF,TGTGCCAGCAGCCAAGGCCGACAGGGACCCTATGGCTACACCTTC
TRBJ1-1,TRBV12-5,NA,NA,CASGLGSGANTEAFF,TGTGCTAGTGGTTTGGGTTCAGGGGCGAACACTGAAGCTTTCTTT
TRBJ2-7,TRBV3-1/TRBV3-2,NA,NA,CASSQGTGEEQYF,TGTGCCAGCAGCCAAGGTACGGGGGAAGAGCAGTACTTC
TRBJ2-1,TRBV19,TRBD1,NA,CASSTPGQGGNEQFF,TGTGCCAGTAGTACTCCGGGACAGGGTGGCAATGAGCAGTTCTTC
TRBJ2-7,TRBV7-9,NA,NA,CASSHTESSYEQYF,TGTGCCAGCAGCCACACAGAGAGCTCCTACGAGCAGTACTTC
TRBJ2-2,TRBV30,TRBD1,NA,CAWRGQGISAGELFF,TGTGCCTGGAGGGGACAGGGAATATCGGCCGGGGAGCTGTTTTTT
TRBJ2-3,TRBV10-3,NA,NA,CAISESMIRVDSDTQYF,TGTGCCATCAGTGAGTCGATGATAAGAGTCGATTCAGATACGCAGTATTTT
TRBJ2-7,TRBV7-8,NA,medium-sized,CASSLSGWGDEQYF,TGTGCCAGCAGCTTAAGTGGCTGGGGGGACGAGCAGTACTTC
TRBJ2-7,TRBV5-4,NA,once,CASSEGASDAEQYF,TGTGCCAGCTCCGAAGGGGCTAGCGATGCCGAGCAGTACTTC
TRBJ2-7,TRBV5-5,NA,NA,CASSLSPPSYEQYF,TGTGCCAGCAGCTTGAGCCCGCCTTCCTACGAGCAGTACTTC
TRBJ1-5,TRBV3-1/TRBV3-2,NA,NA,CASSQGPRGRGVPQPQHF,TGTGCCAGCAGCCAAGGGCCCCGGGGGAGGGGGGTTCCTCAGCCCCAGCATTTT
TRBJ2-7,TRBV6-1,NA,few,CASSEALHAYEQYF,TGTGCCAGCAGTGAAGCGCTTCACGCGTACGAGCAGTACTTC
TRBJ1-5,TRBV6-1,TRBD1,few,CASSEAYRGRMEPQHF,TGTGCCAGCAGTGAAGCCTACAGGGGGAGGATGGAGCCCCAGCATTTT
TRBJ1-6,TRBV3-1/TRBV3-2,NA,NA,CASSPDPSNSPLHF,TGTGCCAGCAGCCCAGACCCTTCTAATTCACCCCTCCACTTT
TRBJ1-5,TRBV7-9,NA,NA,CASSLYEGPSQYSNQPQHF,TGTGCCAGCAGCTTATACGAGGGCCCCTCTCAATATAGCAATCAGCCCCAGCATTTT
TRBJ2-5,TRBV11-2,NA,few,CASSLDSGGGRETQYF,TGTGCCAGCAGCTTAGATTCCGGGGGCGGGAGAGAGACCCAGTACTTC
TRBJ2-3,TRBV5-1,TRBD2,NA,CASSLAGEGDTQYF,TGCGCCAGCAGCTTGGCGGGGGAGGGAGATACGCAGTATTTT